These 9 T cell receptor beta chains were sequenced from one sample in a study of blood T cell repertoires in COVID-19. TCRdb's copy holds only in-frame clones and misses some; the assay was immunoSEQ multiplex PCR. The table includes 200,000 to 250,000 clones, roughly 88% detected once. Specimen: peripheral blood. The receptor set was obtained from a man aged 50 or older with active or convalescent COVID-19.

This clone was counted a single time. This chain joins TRBV6-2 or TRBV6-3 and TRBJ2-1; weak D call: TRBD1 (6 bases). The V and J ends lost 5 bases and 4 bases respectively, with 15 bases between them. The CDR3 has 15 residues. Germline V gene sequence: CDR1 MNHEY, CDR2 SVGEGT. CDR3 amino acids: CASSDPGHLYNEQFF. CDR3 coding DNA: TGTGCCAGCAGTGACCCGGGACACCTTTACAATGAGCAGTTCTTC.

The chain couples TRBV4-2 to TRBJ2-5; 9 positions agree with TRBD2. CDR3 length: 17 amino acids. Germline assignment: CDR1 LGHNA and CDR2 YNFKEQ. With V trimmed by 4 bases and J by 2 bases, 11 bases remained unmatched. The CDR3 protein is CASSRQGSGRRQETQYF. In nucleotides, the CDR3 is TGTGCCAGCAGCCGGCAGGGAAGCGGGAGGAGGCAAGAGACCCAGTACTTC.

This rearrangement joins TRBV6-5 to TRBJ1-2; 10 nucleotides agree with TRBD1. The CDR3 loop spans 14 amino acids. The J segment lost 4 bases and the V segment lost 5 bases, leaving 4 bases of the junction unmatched. Germline assignment: CDR1 MNHEY and CDR2 SVGAGI. CDR3 sequence: CASSPTGGFYGYTF. CDR3 nucleotide sequence: TGTGCCAGCAGTCCGACAGGGGGCTTCTATGGCTACACCTTC.

This chain links TRBV4-2 with TRBJ1-4, with TRBD1 as a possible D gene (6 bases). Trimming pared 4 bases from V and 3 bases from J, leaving 9 bases between. The CDR3 sequence is 14 residues long. The germline gives CDR1 LGHNA, CDR2 YNFKEQ. The CDR3, as DNA: TGTGCCAGCAGCCCAGGACAGCCTAATGAAAAACTGTTTTTT. Translation: CASSPGQPNEKLFF.

This chain joins TRBV3-1 (or the pseudogene TRBV3-2) and TRBJ2-1, with 10 bases that match TRBD2. This CDR3 has 15 amino acids. V lost 1 base, J lost 7 bases, and 4 bases stayed unmatched. Germline assignment: CDR1 LGHDT and CDR2 YNNKEL (reference sequence). CDR3: CASSQALAGTNEQFF. For the CDR3, the DNA is TGTGCCAGCAGCCAAGCACTAGCGGGAACGAATGAGCAGTTCTTC.

The chain recombines TRBV11-2 with TRBJ2-5; TRBD2 matches 10 bases. Germline assignment: CDR1 SGHAT and CDR2 FQNNGV. This CDR3 contains 15 residues. The junction had 5 bases not matched to a gene; V was cut back by 2 bases and J by 5 bases. DNA for the CDR3: TGTGCCAGCAGCTTAATAGCGGGGGGAGTGGAGACCCAGTACTTC. Protein product: CASSLIAGGVETQYF. The variable domain in full, with the rest retrieved from reference TRBV11-2 and TRBJ2-5, is EAGVAQSPRYKIIEKRQSVAFWCNPISGHATLYWYQQILGQGPKLLIQFQNNGVVDDSQLPKDRFSAERLKGVDSTLKIQPAKLEDSAVYLCASSLIAGGVETQYFGPGTRLLVL.

This clone was counted between two and nine times. The gene calls are TRBV7-9 and TRBJ2-2; 10 bases are a match to TRBD2. The V and J ends lost 1 base and 4 bases, in that order; junction bases with no gene match: 3. Germline V gene data show CDR1 as SEHNR and CDR2 as FQNEAQ (reference sequence). The CDR3 has 16 residues. CDR3 sequence reads: CASSLGTSGSTGELFF. The DNA for the CDR3 is TGTGCCAGCAGCTTAGGGACTAGCGGCTCCACCGGGGAGCTGTTTTTT.

This clone occurred a few times. The rearrangement uses TRBV7-3 and TRBJ2-7; 7 positions agree with TRBD1. The V gene's germline CDR1 is SGHTA and CDR2 FQGTGA. The ends lost 2 bases at V and 2 bases at J; junction bases unmatched: 6. The CDR3 has 15 residues. CDR3: CASSLYPGTAYEQYV. Here the CDR3 DNA reads TGTGCCAGCAGCTTATACCCTGGGACAGCCTACGAGCAGTACGTC.

As concerns this clone: This may be a read error, as it is one base from a much larger clone. V usage is TRBV3-1 (or the pseudogene TRBV3-2) and J usage is TRBJ2-3, with 12 bases matching TRBD2. Unmatched junction bases numbered 9, after V lost 1 base and J lost 7 bases. CDR1 and CDR2 (germline): LGHDT, YNNKEL (reference sequence). This CDR3 is 17 amino acids long. As DNA, the CDR3 is TGTGCCAGCAGCCAAGTGAAACTAGCGGGGGGTGGGCATACGCAGTATTTT. As protein: CASSQVKLAGGGHTQYF.